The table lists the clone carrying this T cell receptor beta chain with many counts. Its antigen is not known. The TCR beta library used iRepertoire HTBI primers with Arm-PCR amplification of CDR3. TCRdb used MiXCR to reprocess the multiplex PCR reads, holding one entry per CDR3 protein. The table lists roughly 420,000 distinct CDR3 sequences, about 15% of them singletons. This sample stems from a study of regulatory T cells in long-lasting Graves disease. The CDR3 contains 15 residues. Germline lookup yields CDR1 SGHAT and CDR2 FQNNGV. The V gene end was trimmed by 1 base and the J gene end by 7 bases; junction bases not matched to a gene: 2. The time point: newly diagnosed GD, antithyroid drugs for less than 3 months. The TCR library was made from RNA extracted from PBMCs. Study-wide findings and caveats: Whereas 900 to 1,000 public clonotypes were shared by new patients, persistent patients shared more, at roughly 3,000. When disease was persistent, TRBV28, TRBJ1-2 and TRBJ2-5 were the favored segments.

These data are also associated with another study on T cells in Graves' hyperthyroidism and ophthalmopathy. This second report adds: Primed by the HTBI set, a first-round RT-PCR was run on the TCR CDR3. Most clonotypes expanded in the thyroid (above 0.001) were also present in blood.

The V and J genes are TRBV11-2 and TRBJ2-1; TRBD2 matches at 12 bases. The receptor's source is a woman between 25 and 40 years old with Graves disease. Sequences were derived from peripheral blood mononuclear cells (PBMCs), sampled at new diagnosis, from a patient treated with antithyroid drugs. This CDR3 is CASSLGTSGKNEQFF. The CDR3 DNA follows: TGTGCCAGCAGCTTAGGGACTAGCGGGAAAAATGAGCAGTTCTTC.